This T cell receptor (beta chain) was sequenced during a study of radiotherapy plus CTLA-4 blockade in lung cancer (dated by TCRdb to between 2018 and 2020). Describing the broader study: Objective responses occurred in roughly 20% of enrolled patients, and just over 30% achieved disease control.

The method was the immunoSEQ multiplex PCR assay. In TCRdb, the immuneACCESS table is reduced to in-frame sequences with V and J assigned. These tables do not hold every clone; where another copy was compared, an unresolved V gene accounts for under half, and the others remain unexplained. Counted in this sample were roughly 42,000 clones; approximately 62% of them appeared once. Roughly 20% of the sample rests with the top ten. For this clone: Its antigen target is currently unknown. No quality values exist for individual bases; no much larger clone is one base distant.

Focal radiation therapy combined with CTLA-4 blockade (ipilimumab) was tested in patients with chemo-refractory metastatic non-small-cell lung cancer. As encoded in the germline V gene, CDR1 is LGHNA while CDR2 is YSLEER. V is trimmed back by 3 bases and J by 4 bases, and the junction contains 12 bases that no gene match accounts for. Its CDR3 holds 18 amino acids, cysteine through phenylalanine. Left in the record is the CDR3 DNA by itself, 54 bases read in frame from the first base. The paper's findings and limits, for the study overall: After treatment with radiotherapy and ipilimumab, TCR clones that originated in tumors expanded in peripheral blood. Early dynamic changes in blood T cell clones, together with increased serum interferon-beta after radiation, were reported as the strongest predictors of response.

The chain was built from TRBV4-3 and TRBJ2-3; TRBD2 aligns with 11 central bases. The material sequenced was peripheral blood, taken from a patient treated with radiotherapy plus ipilimumab. The sequence came from a human donor with non-small cell lung cancer who had a partial response to radiotherapy plus ipilimumab. The bases are TGCGCCAGCAGCCAGGCTGTGGGGCTAGCGGGGGGACCAGATACGCAGTATTTT. The translation is CASSQAVGLAGGPDTQYF.